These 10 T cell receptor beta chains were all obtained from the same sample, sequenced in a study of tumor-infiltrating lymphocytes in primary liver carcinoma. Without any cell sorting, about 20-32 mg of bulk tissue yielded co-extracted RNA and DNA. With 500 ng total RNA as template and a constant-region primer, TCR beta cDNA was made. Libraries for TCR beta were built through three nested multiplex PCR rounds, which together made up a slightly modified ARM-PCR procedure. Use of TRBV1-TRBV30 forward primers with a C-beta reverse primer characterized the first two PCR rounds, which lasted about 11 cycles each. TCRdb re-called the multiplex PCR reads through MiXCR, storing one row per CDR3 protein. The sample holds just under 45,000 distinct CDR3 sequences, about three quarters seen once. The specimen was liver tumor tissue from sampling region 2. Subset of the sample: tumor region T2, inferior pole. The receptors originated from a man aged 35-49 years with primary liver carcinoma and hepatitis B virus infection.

CDR3 bases: TGTGCCAGCATCCGGGACAGCGGCAATGAGCAGTTCTTC. This codes for CASIRDSGNEQFF. The chain joins TRBV6-2 or TRBV6-3 to TRBJ2-1; 7 nucleotides align to TRBD1. V shed 7 bases and J 6 bases; nucleotides not matched to a gene: 6. Germline CDR1 and CDR2: MNHEY and SVGEGT. CDR3 length: 13 residues.

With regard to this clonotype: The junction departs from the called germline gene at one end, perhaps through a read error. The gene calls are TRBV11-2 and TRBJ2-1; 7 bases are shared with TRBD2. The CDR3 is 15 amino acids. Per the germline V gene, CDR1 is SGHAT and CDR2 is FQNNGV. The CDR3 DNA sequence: TGTGCCGGTAGCCCGGGACCAGCGGGACCCAATGAACAGTTCTTC. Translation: CAGSPGPAGPNEQFF.

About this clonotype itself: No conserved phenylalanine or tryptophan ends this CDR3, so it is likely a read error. The chain's CDR3 is CASSLGGGPYDQYL. CDR3 in DNA: TGTGCCAGCAGTTTAGGGGGTGGGCCCTACGATCAGTACCTC. The J gene is TRBJ2-7, the V gene TRBV12-3 or TRBV12-4; D is undetermined. The CDR3 loop spans 14 amino acids.

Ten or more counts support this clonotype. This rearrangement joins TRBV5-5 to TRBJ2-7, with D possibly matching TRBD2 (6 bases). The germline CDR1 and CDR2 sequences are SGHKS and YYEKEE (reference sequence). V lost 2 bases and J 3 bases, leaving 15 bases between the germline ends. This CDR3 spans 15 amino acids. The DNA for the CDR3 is TGTGCCAGCAGCTTAGGCGGGACCACTCGCTACGAGCAGTACTTC. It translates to CASSLGGTTRYEQYF. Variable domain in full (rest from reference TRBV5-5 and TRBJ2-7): DAGVTQSPTHLIKTRGQQVTLRCSPISGHKSVSWYQQVLGQGPQFIFQYYEKEERGRGNFPDRFSARQFPNYSSELNVNALLLGDSALYLCASSLGGTTRYEQYFGPGTRLTVT.

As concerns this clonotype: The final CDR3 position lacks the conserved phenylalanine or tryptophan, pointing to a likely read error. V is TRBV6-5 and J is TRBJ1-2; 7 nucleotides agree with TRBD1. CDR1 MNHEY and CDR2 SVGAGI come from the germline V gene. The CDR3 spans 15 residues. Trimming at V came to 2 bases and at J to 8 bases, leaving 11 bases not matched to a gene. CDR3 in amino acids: CASSYDGTVSIGYTI. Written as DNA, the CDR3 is TGTGCCAGCAGTTACGACGGGACAGTGAGCATCGGCTACACCATC.

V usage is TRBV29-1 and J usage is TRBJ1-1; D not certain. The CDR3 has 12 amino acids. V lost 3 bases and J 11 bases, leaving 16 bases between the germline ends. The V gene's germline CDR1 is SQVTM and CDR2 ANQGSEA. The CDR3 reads CSVDGSPKEAFF. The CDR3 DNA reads TGCAGCGTTGACGGGAGTCCCAAGGAGGCTTTCTTT.

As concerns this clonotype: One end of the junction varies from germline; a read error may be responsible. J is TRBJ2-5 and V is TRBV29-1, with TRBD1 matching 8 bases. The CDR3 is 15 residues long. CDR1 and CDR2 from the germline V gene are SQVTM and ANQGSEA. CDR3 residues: CSVEADRVRAETQYF. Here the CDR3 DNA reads TGCAGTGTTGAAGCGGACAGGGTTCGAGCAGAGACCCAGTACTTC. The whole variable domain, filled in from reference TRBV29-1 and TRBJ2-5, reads SAVISQKPSRDICQRGTSLTIQCQVDSQVTMMFWYRQQPGQSLTLIATANQGSEATYESGFVIDKFPISRPNLTFSTLTVSNMSPEDSSIYLCSVEADRVRAETQYFGPGTRLLVL.

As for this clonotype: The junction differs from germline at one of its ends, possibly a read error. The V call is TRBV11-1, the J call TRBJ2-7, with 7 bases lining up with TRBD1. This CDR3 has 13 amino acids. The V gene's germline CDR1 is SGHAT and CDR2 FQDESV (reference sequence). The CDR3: CVSRGKRSYEQCF. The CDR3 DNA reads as TGTGTCAGCAGGGGGAAGCGATCCTACGAGCAGTGTTTC. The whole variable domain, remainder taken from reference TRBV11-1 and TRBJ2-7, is EAEVAQSPRYKITEKSQAVAFWCDPISGHATLYWYRQILGQGPELLVQFQDESVVDDSQLPKDRFSAERLKGVDSTLKIQPAELGDSAMYLCVSRGKRSYEQCFGPGTRLTVT.

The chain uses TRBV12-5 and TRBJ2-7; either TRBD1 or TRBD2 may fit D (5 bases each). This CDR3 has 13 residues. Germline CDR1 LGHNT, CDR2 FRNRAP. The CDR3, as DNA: TGTGCCACTGAGGGGACCGGTTCCTACGTGGAGTACTTC. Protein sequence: CATEGTGSYVEYF.

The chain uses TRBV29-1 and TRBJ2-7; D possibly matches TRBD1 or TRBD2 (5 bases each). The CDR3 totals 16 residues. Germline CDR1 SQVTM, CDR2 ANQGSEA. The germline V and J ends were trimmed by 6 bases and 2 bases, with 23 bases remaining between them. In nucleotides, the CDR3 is TGCAGCGTCATGACATTTGGGACCGGCACACCCTACGAGCAGTACTTC. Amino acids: CSVMTFGTGTPYEQYF.